This TCR beta chain was observed in a study of blood T cells in healthy people across ages (dated by TCRdb to the mid-2010s). About the investigation overall: Template switching captured roughly one uniquely barcoded TCR beta cDNA molecule per two T cells in model experiments. The donors were split into four age groups: young (average about 16 years), middle-aged (about 40), aged (more than 60) and long-lived (roughly 80). The study analyzed two additional independent replicas of 1 million unique cDNA reads from the same blood draw for two donors, one aged 18 to 29 and one aged 80 or older. Age-related changes in TCR beta repertoire diversity were measured in the study by deep sequencing normalized with unique cDNA molecular identifiers.

As regards this clonotype: Its antigen remains undetermined. No quality values exist for individual bases; no much larger clone is one base distant.

Donors were a few dozen systemically healthy Caucasian individuals from Russia aged roughly 6 to 100 years. Each donor gave ten milliliters of peripheral blood, collected into EDTA-treated Vacutainer tubes. Ficoll-Paque density-gradient centrifugation was used to isolate PBMCs, with at least 7 million obtained per sample. Total RNA, at least 6 micrograms per sample, was extracted from PBMCs with Trizol reagent. For every donor, an aliquot of PBMCs went through flow cytometry to measure the percentages of naive CD45RAhigh/CD27high T cells. CDR1 and CDR2, looked up from the germline V gene, are MNHEY and SVGEGT. Between the V and J ends, shortened by 6 bases and 0 bases respectively, the junction contains 15 bases. The CDR3 holds 16 amino acids from the cysteine to the phenylalanine. Only the CDR3 DNA is retained, 48 bases long and in frame from the first base. Findings and caveats that apply to the study as a whole: Because the CMV infection status of the donors was unknown, age-related changes in expanded clonotypes may potentially have been confounded. The long-lived group showed more naive CD4+ T cells, fewer expanded clones and increased TCR diversity than the aged group, suggesting age selection. Conclusive comparison of naive and antigen-experienced compartments was prevented by the profiling of bulk unsorted PBMCs. Total diversity estimates from one million sequenced T cells were considered lower bounds and underestimates. As age increased, observed TCR beta diversity per million T cells dropped in a roughly linear way, and a significant reduction was already evident by age 40. There was a strong correlation between observed TCR beta diversity and the percentage of naive T cells measured by flow cytometry.

The method was 5' RACE. TCRdb lists the instrument as Illumina HiSeq 2500. A second roughly 6 to 12 cycle PCR used a sample-barcoded 5' primer and a J-beta primer mix. Each TCR beta cDNA molecule received a unique molecular identifier from a template-switch 5' adaptor carrying 12 random nucleotides. Each sample yielded at least 3 million CDR3-containing paired-end reads. All of the RNA was converted into first-strand cDNA using the Mint cDNA synthesis kit, with a TRBC-specific oligonucleotide serving as the primer. All cDNA was treated with uracil-DNA glycosylase and then went through a first 18-cycle PCR with the universal primers M1SS and BC2_uni_R. The original methods were these. For normalization, 1 million high-quality reads, each with a distinct molecular identifier, were randomly selected from each sample. Reads sharing molecular identifiers were discarded rather than binned into consensus sequences. CDR3 identification, clonotype clustering and error correction used MiTCR with a Q25 quality threshold and the strictest error-elimination algorithm. A nonparametric unseen species model using Euler transformation provided a lower-bound estimate of total TCR beta diversity. TCRdb cleaned the public reads at Q25 with fastp, built clones with MiXCR and kept in-frame beta chains. Rows are unified per CDR3 protein, each entry keeping the most common DNA and genes. TCRdb's processing, not the authors' own work, is the source of the V and J calls. Recorded for this sample are hundreds of thousands of distinct CDR3 sequences; 20% to 30% of them occurred a single time. 9% to 9.5% of the sample lies in the top ten.

A further study also used this sample, focusing on T cells of mothers and their children. Taken from the second paper: Donors were nine systemically healthy Caucasian individuals: three mothers and their six children. cDNA synthesis used all of the extracted RNA, with roughly 1.5 ug of RNA in each 15 ul reaction. Sample barcodes and 2-4 random nucleotides were added via the M1S primer in the second PCR. Each mother yielded over 9.5 million TCR beta CDR3 reads and each child 2.5 million to 3 million reads. In both related and unrelated pairs, thymic selection shapes the output of TCR recombination in a similar way, with inherited differences having only a minor effect. Related mother-child pairs always showed normalized repertoire overlap that was slightly higher than in unrelated mother-child pairs, though the difference was never significant. With a sensitivity of about 100 clones per million clonotypes, no persistent microchimeric T cell clones were detected. The study used deep NGS to compare TCR beta repertoires of mothers and children, seeking features distinguishing related mother-child pairs from unrelated individuals. On average, the children were about 10 +/- 4 years old, while the mothers were about 40 +/- 4 years old. After adapter ligation with NEBNext reagents, the libraries were sequenced on Illumina HiSeq 2000 with 100+100 nt paired-end reads. To prevent cross-contamination, the mother and child libraries were prepared one month apart and sequenced in separate runs. Between roughly 450,000 and 2,200,000 distinct TCR beta clonotypes were identified per donor. Naive TCR beta clonotypes were estimated from low-frequency clonotypes matched to each donor's FACS-determined naive share, without sorting.

Sequencing input: blood. This TCR derives from a boy aged 5-17 years in good health. The chain links TRBV6-2 or TRBV6-3 with TRBJ1-5, and possibly TRBD1, on 5 matching bases. The CDR3 corresponds to CASSHPTAYSNQPQHF. The base sequence is TGTGCCAGCAGCCACCCGACAGCTTATAGCAATCAGCCCCAGCATTTT.